This T cell receptor beta chain was recorded in a study of blood T cells in healthy people across ages. Study-level results: Naive CD4+ cell counts and diversity both ran higher in long-lived than in aged donors.

With a J-beta primer mix and a sample-barcoded 5' primer, a second PCR ran about 7 to 12 cycles. Every cDNA molecule bore a tag from a template-switch adaptor containing 12 random nucleotides. TCRdb redid the calling of the 5' RACE reads with MiXCR, one entry per CDR3 protein. The sample has hundreds of thousands of distinct CDR3 sequences, 58% seen once; the top ten hold approximately 37%. This clonotype was picked up a small number of times. Its antigen is still unknown. Germline lookup yields CDR1 MNHEY and CDR2 SMNVEV (reference sequence). Trimming took 0 bases from V and 3 from J; bases not matched to a gene: 2. CDR3 length equals 15 residues.

V usage is TRBV27 and J usage is TRBJ2-7; 10 bases agree with TRBD1. Sequences were obtained from blood. This clonotype originated in a man aged 60-69 years in good health. CDR3 DNA sequence: TGTGCCAGCAGTTTATCGCGGACAGGGGGCTACGAGCAGTACTTC. Translated: CASSLSRTGGYEQYF.